This record looks at one TCR beta chain sequence and its context. This clone was observed a single time. No cognate antigen has been identified for it. There are no base qualities to consult, and no much larger clone falls within one base. For CDR1 and CDR2, the germline V gene lists LGHNA and YNFKEQ. The CDR3 starts with the cysteine, ends with the phenylalanine, and has 16 residues. Left in the record is the CDR3 DNA by itself, 48 bases read in frame from the first base. V is pared back by 4 bases and J by 5 bases, with 21 bases lying between the germline termini. The library was made by the immunoSEQ multiplex PCR assay. For the multiplex PCR, a mixture combining 60 forward primers for TCR Vbeta segments and 13 reverse primers for TCR Jbeta segments was used. The CDR3 region of rearranged TCR beta genes was amplified from genomic DNA with a multiplex PCR assay. The amplified TCR beta libraries were sequenced on the Illumina HiSeq System as 87-base-pair reads. Per the original workflow: A later analysis tallied 75 million to 85 million unique TCR beta chains across the 550 to 850 repertoires, and approximately 11 million of those chains were shared by two or more donors. Raw reads were error-corrected and collapsed into unique sequences with a nearest-neighbor algorithm that merged closely related sequences to remove PCR and sequencing errors. V, D and J gene segments were assigned by aligning CDR3 sequences to IMGT reference sequences. For a sequence to be retained, a match of at least six nucleotides to both a V gene segment and a J gene segment was required. A rearrangement was called productive if the CDR3 had no stop codons and remained in frame with V and J, and every other rearrangement was called non-productive. Following IMGT convention, CDR3 was defined as the stretch from the second conserved V-encoded cysteine to the conserved J-encoded phenylalanine. Sequences without an unambiguous match to a single V gene segment were excluded from the earlier analysis of 450 to 650 of the donors. In an earlier analysis of more than 500 of the donors, a V segment was called functional when productive rearrangements were above 56.7%, and segregating when the standard deviation between donors exceeded 5%. A statistical classification framework was built for diagnosing cytomegalovirus status from the catalog of TCR beta chain sequences. In a later analysis, TCR nucleotide sequences were compared against IMGT/GENE-DB human TR gene sequences so that V and J genes could be assigned. A later analysis assigned CDR3 sequences and most-parsimonious VDJ recombination scenarios with the TCRdist pipeline. In a later analysis, each TCR beta chain was defined by its CDR3 amino acid sequence together with its V-gene family, and reads without a unique V-gene family were excluded. As a way to deal with suspected cross-contamination and a sequencing artifact, a later analysis dropped over 550 nucleotide sequences that were highly shared and had low generation probability. A later analysis calculated a clonal expansion index for each public chain from normalized within-repertoire ranks of inferred template counts. Generation probabilities in a later analysis came from a VDJ recombination model fitted to out-of-frame rearrangements, and those results were checked against IGoR. In a later analysis, TCR-TCR, TCR-HLA and TCR-CMV co-occurrence was scored with hypergeometric tests, and a repertoire-size bias correction was applied to TCR pairs. In a later analysis, false discovery rates were estimated by permuting HLA or CMV assignments 20 times. In a later analysis, co-occurring TCRs were grouped with DBSCAN, and TCRdist sequence similarity was added when clustering was performed within HLA-allele-positive subsets. Repertoires with fewer than 30,000 or more than 120,000 public chains were left out of co-occurrence clustering, as were a handful of repertoires with anomalous nucleotide sharing. Held by TCRdb, this immuneACCESS table contains in-frame sequences only and omits some clones. Under half of the omission traces to an unresolved V gene where checked; the cause of the rest is unknown. That table furnishes V, J and clone size, whereas the DNA furnished D and trimming. The sample profile shows roughly 200,000 clones; approximately 80% of them were found once. The leading ten clones occupy roughly 3% of the sample.

The cohort was made up of 666 healthy bone marrow donors. All cohort members were sampled while nominally healthy, although unrecorded immune exposures were likely present. The donor was CMV seronegative and was included in the group of about 350 seronegative cohort members. Every donor gave a peripheral blood sample, and the peripheral blood mononuclear cells from that sample were used for TCR beta sequencing. Genomic DNA extraction from the blood cell samples was performed with the Qiagen DNeasy Blood Extraction Kit. This entry comes from a study of cytomegalovirus exposure and HLA in healthy donors (dated by TCRdb to 2016 to 2017). Background for the entire study: An earlier analysis of about 530 of the donors reported approximately 260 Gb of sequence data and 117 million unique TCR beta sequences obtained from about 179 million T cells. About 300 gigabases of sequencing data and tens of millions of unique TCR sequences made up an early release that covered under 750 HLA-typed donors. The genetic ancestry cluster associated with self-reported Caucasian donors included 65% to 90% of the 300 to 450 genotyped donors. The study aimed to test whether signatures of past pathogen exposure could be identified by cataloging public T cell receptors. Using immunosequencing, the study profiled T cell repertoires from 550 to 750 subjects and related those repertoires to cytomegalovirus serostatus. Besides the first cohort of hundreds of subjects, a separate validation cohort made up of roughly 120 different subjects was used. To predict cytomegalovirus infection status, the study combined high-throughput TCR immunosequencing, statistical association of individual TCRs with disease status, and machine learning. A later analysis re-analyzed previously published TCR beta repertoires from roughly 630 donors and added high-resolution HLA genotyping to study TCR occurrence patterns. Rather than drawing on any new phenotypic data, the later analysis identified candidate immune exposures from TCR beta sequences and the way those sequences occurred across donors. To decide whether each TCR beta V gene segment behaved as functional or pseudogenic, an earlier analysis of approximately 590 of the donors relied on high-throughput TCR beta sequencing. Alongside the repertoire data, information on donor age, sex, ethnicity and CMV serostatus was compiled. In a later genetic analysis, genome-wide SNP genotypes for about 55% of the 666 donors were used, and that subset was treated as a discovery cohort. Every discovery cohort repertoire had been produced on one sequencing platform. Class I and class II HLA loci were covered by the typing at four-digit resolution. Typing coverage differed by locus: A, B, C, DRB1 and DQB1 were typed in about 620-630 donors, DQA1 in approximately 520, DPA1 in 606, and DPB1 in 472. Several DR-DQ haplotypes were handled as single units for association and clustering, since linkage in the cohort was strong. On average, 235,054 unique TCR beta nucleotide sequences were sequenced per donor among 398 genotyped donors of the cohort, with roughly 18% of those sequences being non-productive.

Study-wide findings and limitations: While some public TCRs were present in many individuals, most TCR sequences turned up only very rarely across donors. In the study, approximately 150 TCR beta chains were listed as associated with cytomegalovirus. The cohort was sequenced for TCR beta chains only, and without alpha or paired-chain data the features that could be detected were limited. In an earlier analysis of some 540 of the donors, most TCR beta V segments appeared in productive rearrangements about 87% or about 30% of the time, broadly matching IMGT annotations. When HLA alleles, especially DR and DQ, strongly co-occurred, TCR associations were difficult to assign to individual alleles. A further reported finding was that TCR beta sequences accurately predicted the HLA-A and HLA-B alleles for most subjects in the first cohort. Roughly uniform sequencing depth across donors was assumed in presence/absence analyses, although this assumption may not hold. A later analysis found that most CMV-associated TCR beta chains appeared HLA-restricted, with HLA associations seemingly driven largely by CMV exposure. In a later analysis, the rate of TCR association differed among HLA loci, with DRB1 alleles having the most associated TCRs and HLA-C alleles having the fewest. HLA typing was unavailable for some donors at each locus, so association tests used only the typed subset. In a later genetic analysis, a missense DCLRE1C variant was associated with V-gene and J-gene trimming of TCR beta chains, and the association was replicated in an independent cohort. The authors suggested that the approach could potentially be generalized to other disease states and immunological phenotypes. In vitro tests confirmed that a few of the cytomegalovirus-associated TCR beta chains recognize cytomegalovirus antigens. A cluster of highly shared sequence variants was judged likely to represent a technical artifact of the sequencing pipeline. In a later analysis, around 17,000 TCR beta sequences were associated with specific HLA alleles at a false discovery rate of 0.05. Linkage disequilibrium might explain the correlated functional status among segregating V segments, but an unknown experimental factor could not be ruled out. The only immune exposure information available for the cohort was CMV serostatus. In a later genetic analysis, fewer N-insertions in productive TCRs were reported among donors in an Asian-associated ancestry cluster than the roughly 700-donor mean. A later analysis found that HLA-associated TCR beta chains were more clonally expanded and had lower generation probabilities than equally common non-associated chains. Several of the top co-occurrence clusters appeared to be linked to parvovirus B19, influenza, CMV and Epstein-Barr virus, according to a later analysis. The 87-base-pair reads could not distinguish some IMGT-functional V segments, including TRBV6-2 and TRBV6-3, so those segments were excluded. In both the original and validation cohorts, the classifier was reported to diagnose cytomegalovirus status with high specificity and sensitivity. Because counts were too low, around 18 rarely observed V segments, including chromosome 9 orphons, were left out of the earlier analysis of a few hundred of the donors.

Sequencing was performed on PBMCs. Recombination connected TRBV4-2 to TRBJ2-7, with TRBD2 perhaps the D gene, on 7 matching bases. The TCR sequence derives from a woman in her 30s in good health and CMV-seronegative. Here is the DNA: TGTGCCAGCAGCCGCCCTAAGGGCGGGGGCTCAAACGAGCAGTACTTC. This sequence encodes CASSRPKGGGSNEQYF.